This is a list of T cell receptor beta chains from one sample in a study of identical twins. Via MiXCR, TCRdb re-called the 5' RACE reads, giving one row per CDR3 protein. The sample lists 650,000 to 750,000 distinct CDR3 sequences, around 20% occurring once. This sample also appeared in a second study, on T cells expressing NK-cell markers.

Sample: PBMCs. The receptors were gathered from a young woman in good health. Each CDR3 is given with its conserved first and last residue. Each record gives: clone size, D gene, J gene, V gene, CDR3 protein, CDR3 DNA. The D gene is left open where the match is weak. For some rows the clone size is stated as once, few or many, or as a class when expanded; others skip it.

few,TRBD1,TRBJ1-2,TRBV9,CASSGEGAHGYTF,TGTGCCAGCAGCGGCGAGGGGGCACATGGCTACACCTTC
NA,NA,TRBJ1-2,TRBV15,CATSITGHPRGYTF,TGTGCCACCAGCATTACAGGTCATCCCAGGGGCTACACCTTC
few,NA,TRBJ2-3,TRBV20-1,CSARGPDTQYF,TGCAGTGCTAGGGGACCGGATACGCAGTATTTT
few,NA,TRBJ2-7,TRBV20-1,CSASPGARTGEQYF,TGCAGTGCTAGCCCCGGGGCACGCACGGGCGAGCAGTACTTC
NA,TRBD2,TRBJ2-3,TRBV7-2,CASSLSGRRTDTQYF,TGTGCCAGCAGCTTGAGCGGGAGGAGGACAGATACGCAGTATTTT
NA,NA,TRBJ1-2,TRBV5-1,CASSPRTPPGYGYTF,TGCGCCAGCAGCCCACGGACTCCGCCGGGCTATGGCTACACCTTC
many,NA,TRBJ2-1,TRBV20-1,CSVSGSVGYNEQFF,TGCAGTGTTTCCGGGAGTGTGGGCTACAATGAGCAGTTCTTC
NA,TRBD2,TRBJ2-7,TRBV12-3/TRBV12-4,CASSPLLAGLSYEQYF,TGTGCCAGCAGTCCCTTACTAGCGGGCCTTTCCTACGAGCAGTACTTC
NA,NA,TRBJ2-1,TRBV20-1,CSAHVSNEQFF,TGCAGTGCACACGTCTCCAATGAGCAGTTCTTC
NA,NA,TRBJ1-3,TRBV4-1,CASSQDLMRPGNTIYF,TGCGCCAGCAGCCAAGATTTAATGAGGCCTGGAAACACCATATATTTT
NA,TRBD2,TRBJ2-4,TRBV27,CASGLAVQYF,TGTGCCAGCGGGCTAGCGGTGCAGTACTTC
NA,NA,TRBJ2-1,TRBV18,CASSPREFGNEQFF,TGTGCCAGCTCACCTAGGGAGTTCGGGAATGAGCAGTTCTTC
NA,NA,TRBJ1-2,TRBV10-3,CAISAFSVANNYGYTF,TGTGCCATCAGTGCCTTCTCAGTCGCGAACAACTATGGCTACACCTTC
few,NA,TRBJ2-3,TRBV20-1,CSANGRGGTDTQYF,TGCAGTGCCAACGGGAGAGGGGGCACAGATACGCAGTATTTT
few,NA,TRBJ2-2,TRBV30,CAWSVGATGELFF,TGTGCCTGGAGTGTCGGTGCCACCGGGGAGCTGTTTTTT
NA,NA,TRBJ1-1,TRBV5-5,CASRNSGDEAFF,TGTGCCAGCAGGAATTCGGGGGATGAAGCTTTCTTT
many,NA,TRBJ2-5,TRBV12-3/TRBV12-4,CASSLPRETQYF,TGTGCCAGCAGCTTGCCTAGGGAGACCCAGTACTTC
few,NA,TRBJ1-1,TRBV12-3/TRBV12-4,CASSGPYRGTEAFF,TGTGCCAGCAGCGGACCGTACCGGGGGACTGAAGCTTTCTTT
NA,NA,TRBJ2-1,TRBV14,CASSQDRRGGLYNEQFF,TGTGCCAGCAGCCAAGATCGACGCGGGGGCCTTTACAATGAGCAGTTCTTC
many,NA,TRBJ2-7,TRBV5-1,CASSFGGNEQYF,TGCGCCAGCAGCTTCGGGGGAAACGAGCAGTACTTC
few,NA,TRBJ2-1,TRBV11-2,CASSPQATPSYNEQFF,TGTGCCAGCAGCCCCCAAGCGACCCCCTCCTACAATGAGCAGTTCTTC
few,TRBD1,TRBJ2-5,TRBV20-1,CSASYRQGETQYF,TGCAGTGCTAGTTACAGACAGGGGGAGACCCAGTACTTC
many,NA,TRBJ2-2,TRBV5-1,CASRTGRTGELFF,TGCGCCAGCAGAACAGGACGAACCGGGGAGCTGTTTTTT
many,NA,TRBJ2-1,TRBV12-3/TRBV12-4,CASSWASNTPNEQFF,TGTGCCAGCTCTTGGGCTAGCAATACCCCCAATGAGCAGTTCTTC
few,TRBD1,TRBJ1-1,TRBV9,CASSRTGGLGQTEAFF,TGTGCCAGCAGCCGGACAGGGGGCCTGGGGCAAACTGAAGCTTTCTTT
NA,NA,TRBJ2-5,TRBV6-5,CASSYLRTPETQYF,TGTGCCAGCAGTTACCTCAGGACTCCGGAGACCCAGTACTTC
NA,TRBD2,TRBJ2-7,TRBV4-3,CASSQEGTSGKYEQYF,TGCGCCAGCAGCCAGGAAGGGACTAGCGGGAAATACGAGCAGTACTTC
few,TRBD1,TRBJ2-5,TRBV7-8,CASILDRIVEETQYF,TGTGCCAGCATCTTGGACAGGATTGTGGAGGAGACCCAGTACTTC
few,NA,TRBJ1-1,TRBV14,CASSHPGRGRPTEAFF,TGTGCCAGCAGTCACCCGGGGAGGGGACGACCCACTGAAGCTTTCTTT
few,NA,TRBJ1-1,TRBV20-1,CSATQGNTEAFF,TGCAGTGCTACGCAAGGGAACACTGAAGCTTTCTTT
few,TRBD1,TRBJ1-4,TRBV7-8,CASSRDRFNEKLFF,TGTGCCAGCAGCCGGGACAGATTTAATGAAAAACTGTTTTTT
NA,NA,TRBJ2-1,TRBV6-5,CASSYDASSYNEQFF,TGTGCCAGCAGTTACGACGCCAGCTCCTACAATGAGCAGTTCTTC
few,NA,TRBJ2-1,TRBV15,CATSRDLSTRFF,TGTGCCACCAGCAGAGATCTGAGTACGCGGTTCTTC
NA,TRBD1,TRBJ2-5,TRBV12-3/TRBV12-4,CASSPGTAATQYF,TGTGCCAGCAGTCCGGGGACAGCTGCGACCCAGTACTTC
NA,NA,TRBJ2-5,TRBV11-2,CASRLDGRSETQYF,TGTGCCAGCAGATTGGACGGGAGAAGTGAGACCCAGTACTTC
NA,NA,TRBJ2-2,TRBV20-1,CSARSPRTGELFF,TGCAGTGCTAGGTCTCCCCGGACCGGGGAGCTGTTTTTT
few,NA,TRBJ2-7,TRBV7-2,CASSLDPTHEQYF,TGTGCCAGCAGCTTAGACCCGACTCACGAGCAGTACTTC
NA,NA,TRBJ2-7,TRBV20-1,CSAPLSGSSYEQYF,TGCAGTGCTCCCCTCTCAGGGAGCTCCTACGAGCAGTACTTC
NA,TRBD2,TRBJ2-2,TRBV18,CASSPQSGLATNTGELFF,TGTGCCAGCTCTCCACAGTCGGGACTAGCTACGAACACCGGGGAGCTGTTTTTT
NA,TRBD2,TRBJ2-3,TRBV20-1,CSASTSAGTDTQYF,TGCAGTGCTAGTACTAGCGCTGGCACAGATACGCAGTATTTT
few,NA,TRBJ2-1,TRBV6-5,CARINRPKDDF,TGTGCCAGAATTAATCGGCCCAAAGACGACTTC
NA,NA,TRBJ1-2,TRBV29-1,CSVAGPGQGNYGYTF,TGCAGCGTTGCCGGCCCCGGGCAGGGGAATTATGGCTACACCTTC
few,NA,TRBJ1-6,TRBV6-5,CASSYTMGPLHF,TGTGCCAGCAGTTACACGATGGGACCCCTCCACTTT
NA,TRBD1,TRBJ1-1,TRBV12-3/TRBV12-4,CASGSGQGGNTEAFF,TGTGCCAGCGGATCTGGACAGGGAGGAAACACTGAAGCTTTCTTT
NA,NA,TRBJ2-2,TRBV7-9,CASLAANTGELFF,TGTGCCAGCTTAGCGGCCAACACCGGGGAGCTGTTTTTT
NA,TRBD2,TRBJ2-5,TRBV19,CASSEWRLAGEETQYF,TGTGCCAGTAGTGAATGGCGGCTAGCGGGGGAAGAGACCCAGTACTTC
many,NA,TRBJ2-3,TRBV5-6,CASSETDTQYF,TGTGCCAGCAGCGAAACAGATACGCAGTATTTT
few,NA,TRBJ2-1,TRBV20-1,CSAKSLREPYNEQFF,TGCAGTGCAAAGTCCCTTCGTGAGCCTTACAATGAGCAGTTCTTC
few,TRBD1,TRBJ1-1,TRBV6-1,CASGRDRGPTSTGVF,TGTGCCAGCGGACGAGACAGGGGGCCCACCTCCACCGGGGTCTTT
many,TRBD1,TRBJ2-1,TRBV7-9,CASSPRQGLNQGEQFF,TGTGCCAGCAGCCCTCGACAGGGGCTTAATCAGGGTGAGCAGTTCTTC
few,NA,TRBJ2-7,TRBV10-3,CAISDPRGSYEQYF,TGTGCCATCAGTGACCCCCGGGGGTCCTACGAGCAGTACTTC
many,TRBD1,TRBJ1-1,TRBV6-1,CASSEGTGRTEAFF,TGTGCCAGCAGTGAAGGGACAGGGCGCACTGAAGCTTTCTTT
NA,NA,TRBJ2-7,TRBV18,CASSPPGSYEQYF,TGTGCCAGCAGTCCGCCGGGGAGTTACGAGCAGTACTTC
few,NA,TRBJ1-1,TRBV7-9,CASTVGQEAFF,TGTGCCAGCACCGTAGGCCAGGAAGCTTTCTTT
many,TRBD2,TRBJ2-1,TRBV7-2,CASTLAGGSNEQFF,TGTGCCAGCACCTTAGCGGGAGGGAGTAATGAGCAGTTCTTC
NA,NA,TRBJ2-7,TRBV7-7,CASSQDSNGEQYF,TGTGCTAGCAGCCAGGACAGTAATGGCGAGCAGTACTTC
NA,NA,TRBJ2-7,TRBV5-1,CASRDSEYGEQYF,TGCGCCAGCAGGGACAGCGAGTACGGCGAGCAGTACTTC